The subject of this entry is one TCR beta chain. What it binds is not known. These data are taken from a study of CD8 T cells in ankylosing spondylitis. Study-level points and caveats: Past research had described some motif variants in reactive arthritis synovial fluid and blood.

Each CDR3 protein is one row after TCRdb ran MiXCR on the 5' RACE reads. Counted here are some 37,000 distinct CDR3 sequences, about 15% occurring once; the ten biggest clones make up 45%. Germline V gene sequence: CDR1 SGHRS, CDR2 YFSETQ. V gave up 1 base and J gave up 1 base, with 5 bases separating them. The CDR3 length is 14 residues. The chain couples TRBV5-1 to TRBJ2-2, with D hard to call. Sequencing was performed on blood. This TCR was recovered from a male donor with ankylosing spondylitis or in good health (not recorded which). The CDR3 DNA reads as TGCGCCAGCAGCTTGAGTGTGAACACCGGGGAGCTGTTTTTT. This gives the protein CASSLSVNTGELFF.